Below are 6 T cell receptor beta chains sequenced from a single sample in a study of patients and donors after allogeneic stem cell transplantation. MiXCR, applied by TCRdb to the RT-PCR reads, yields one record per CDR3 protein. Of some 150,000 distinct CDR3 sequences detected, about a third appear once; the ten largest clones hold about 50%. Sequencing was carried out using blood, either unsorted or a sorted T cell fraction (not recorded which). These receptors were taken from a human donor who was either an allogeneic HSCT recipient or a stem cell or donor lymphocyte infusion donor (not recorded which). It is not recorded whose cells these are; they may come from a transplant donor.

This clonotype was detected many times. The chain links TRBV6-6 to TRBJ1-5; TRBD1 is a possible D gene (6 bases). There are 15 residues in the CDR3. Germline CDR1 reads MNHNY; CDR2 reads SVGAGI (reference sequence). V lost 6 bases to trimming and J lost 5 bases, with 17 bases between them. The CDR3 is CASSHDGGADQPQHF. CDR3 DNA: TGTGCCAGCAGCCACGACGGGGGCGCAGATCAGCCCCAGCATTTT.

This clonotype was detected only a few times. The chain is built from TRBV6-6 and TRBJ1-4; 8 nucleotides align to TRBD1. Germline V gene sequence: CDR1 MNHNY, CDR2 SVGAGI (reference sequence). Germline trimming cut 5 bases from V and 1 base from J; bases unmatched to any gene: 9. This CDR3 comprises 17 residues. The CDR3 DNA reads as TGTGCCAGCAGTCCCGCCCTAGGACAGGGAACTAATGAAAAACTGTTTTTT. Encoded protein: CASSPALGQGTNEKLFF.

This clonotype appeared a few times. CDR3 loop: CASSHGGEAFF. The CDR3 DNA reads as TGTGCCAGCAGTCACGGCGGTGAAGCTTTCTTT. The V call is TRBV2, the J call TRBJ1-1; D gene uncertain. Trimming took 5 bases from V and 7 from J, leaving 8 bases between them. Per the germline V gene, CDR1 is SNHLY and CDR2 is FYNNEI. The CDR3 length is 11 residues.

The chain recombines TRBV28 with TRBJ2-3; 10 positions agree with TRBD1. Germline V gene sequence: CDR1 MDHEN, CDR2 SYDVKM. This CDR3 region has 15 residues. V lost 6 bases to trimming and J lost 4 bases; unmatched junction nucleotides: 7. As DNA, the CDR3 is TGTGCCAGCAGACCGCCGGGACAGGGGCCAGATACGCAGTATTTT. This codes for CASRPPGQGPDTQYF.

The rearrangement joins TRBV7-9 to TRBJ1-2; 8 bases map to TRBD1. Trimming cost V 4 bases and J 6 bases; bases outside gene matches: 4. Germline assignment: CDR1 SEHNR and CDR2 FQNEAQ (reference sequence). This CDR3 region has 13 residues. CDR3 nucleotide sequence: TGTGCCAGCAGCTCGACAGGGGCGGATGGCTACACCTTC. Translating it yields CASSSTGADGYTF.

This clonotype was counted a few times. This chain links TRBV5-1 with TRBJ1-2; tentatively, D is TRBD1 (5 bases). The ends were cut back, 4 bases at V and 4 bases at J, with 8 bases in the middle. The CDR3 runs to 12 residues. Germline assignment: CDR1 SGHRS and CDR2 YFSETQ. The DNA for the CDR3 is TGCGCCAGCAGCGGGGGACTCTATGGCTACACCTTC. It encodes CASSGGLYGYTF.